This TCR beta chain is drawn from a study of cytomegalovirus exposure and HLA in healthy donors. The study, taken as a whole, reports: TRBV6-2, TRBV6-3 and other indistinguishable V segments were excluded.

Per the germline V gene, CDR1 is KGHSH and CDR2 is LQKENI. The CDR3 has 16 residues. V dropped 3 bases and J dropped 6 bases, with 15 bases sitting between them. PCR involved 60 Vbeta and 13 Jbeta primers. Measured with immunoSEQ multiplex PCR; TCRdb has only the in-frame clones, and not every one. The sample includes 100,000 to 150,000 clones, roughly 74% of them seen just once. On this clone itself: Its antigen is as yet unknown.

Sequencing was carried out using PBMCs. This clonotype was obtained from a male donor in good health and CMV-seronegative. The V gene is TRBV18, the J gene TRBJ1-6, with D tentatively TRBD1 (5 bases). The CDR3 coding sequence is TGTGCCAGCTCACCCCAGGGTTTCGGGGGTAATTCACCCCTCCACTTT. This sequence encodes CASSPQGFGGNSPLHF.